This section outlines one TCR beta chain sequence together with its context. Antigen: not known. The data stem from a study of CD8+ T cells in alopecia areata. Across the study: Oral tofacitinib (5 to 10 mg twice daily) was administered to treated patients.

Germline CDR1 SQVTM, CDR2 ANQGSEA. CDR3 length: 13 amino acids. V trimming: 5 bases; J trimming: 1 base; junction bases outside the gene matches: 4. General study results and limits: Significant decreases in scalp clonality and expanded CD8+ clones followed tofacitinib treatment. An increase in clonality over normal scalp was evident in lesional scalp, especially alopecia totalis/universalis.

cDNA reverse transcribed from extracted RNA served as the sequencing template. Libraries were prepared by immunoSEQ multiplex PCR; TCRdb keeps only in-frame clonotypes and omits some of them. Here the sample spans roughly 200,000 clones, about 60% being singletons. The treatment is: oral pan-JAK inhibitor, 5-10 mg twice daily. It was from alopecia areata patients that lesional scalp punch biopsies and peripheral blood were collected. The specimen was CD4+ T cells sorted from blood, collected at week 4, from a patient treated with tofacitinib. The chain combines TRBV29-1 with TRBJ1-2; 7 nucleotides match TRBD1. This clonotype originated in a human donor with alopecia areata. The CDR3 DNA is TGCAGCGTTCCACGACAGGGTAACTATGGCTACACCTTC. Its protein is CSVPRQGNYGYTF.